This T cell receptor (beta chain) derives from a study of CXCR4 blockade with PD-1 therapy in pancreatic cancer (dated by TCRdb to 2018 to 2020). With regard to the full study: The study analyzed resected pancreatic ductal adenocarcinoma using multiplex immunohistochemistry and TCRbeta immunosequencing, along with ex vivo slice culture to test PD-1 and CXCR4 blockade. To look at intratumoral heterogeneity, the researchers TCR-sequenced two geographically distinct regions from each of 6 tumors. General conclusions and limits of the study: A strong correlation was found between amino acid clone frequency and the number of distinct nucleotide rearrangements encoding each amino acid clone, suggesting convergent selection by common tumor antigens. Although tumors showed clonal expansion, with a mean productive clonality of about 0.15 compared with around 0.05 in healthy blood, clonality was not correlated with survival. Only TCRbeta chains were sequenced, so true antigen-specificity overlap of convergent dominant clones remained unconfirmed pending paired alpha-beta single-cell sequencing.

This clone was observed a handful of times. This clone's antigen is unknown. The record has no base qualities; no much larger clone is one base away. Its CDR3 holds 15 amino acids, cysteine through phenylalanine. The sequence is cut down to CDR3 DNA, 45 bases in frame from base 1. From the germline V gene (reference sequence), CDR1 is MNHEY and CDR2 is SMNVEV. Trimming at the junction amounts to 3 bases on V and 6 bases on J, and the germline ends lie 14 bases apart. The archived tumor blocks came from patients who had not received neoadjuvant therapy before resection. The preserved-tissue arm of the study used a few dozen surgical resection samples from 20 to 25 previously untreated pancreatic ductal adenocarcinoma patients. DNA for the resection arm was extracted from ten 5-micron curls of FFPE tumor cut next to the multiplex immunohistochemistry slide. Using the immunoSEQ Assay at Adaptive Biotechnologies, the researchers immunosequenced TCRbeta CDR3 regions from the extracted DNA. As for the original processing: To measure the absolute abundance of each unique TCRbeta CDR3, the sequences were collapsed and filtered. Clonality was calculated as 1 minus Pielou's evenness, using only productive in-frame rearrangements. Regional overlap was measured by following the top 100 nucleotide rearrangements across paired samples, and the Morisita index was used to compare paired samples with unrelated samples. The immunoSEQ Rearrangement Details tool was used to assess whether nucleotide rearrangements converged onto identical amino acid sequences. The table comes from immuneACCESS by way of TCRdb, which keeps in-frame sequences with V and J called. Part of the clones is missing from these tables; in studies checked, under half for an unresolved V gene and the rest for unknown reasons. That table gives V, J and clone size, and the DNA gave D and trimming. Within this sample are about 8,100 clones, with about 60% of them counted one time only. The ten largest make up approximately 7.8% of the sample.

The sequencing input was tumor tissue. The chain employs TRBV27 and TRBJ2-2; the D gene cannot be resolved reliably. The clonotype comes from a human donor with pancreatic ductal adenocarcinoma. For the CDR3, the sequence is CASSFGAFRSGELFF. The bases read TGTGCCAGCAGTTTTGGTGCTTTTAGGTCCGGGGAGCTGTTTTTT.